This TCR beta chain was observed in a study of technical replicates of blood from several donors. J lost 4 bases, V lost 9 bases, and 14 bases had no gene match. The length of the CDR3 is 15 residues. Germline lookup yields CDR1 MNHEY and CDR2 SMNVEV (reference sequence). The assay was immunoSEQ multiplex PCR, and TCRdb's table has in-frame clones only and misses some. The sample lists approximately 99,000 clones, around 96% occurring once. This TCR derives from a human donor in good health. J is TRBJ2-5 and V is TRBV27; 7 bases line up with TRBD2. Input material: T cells isolated from PBMCs. CDR3 residues: CARAEGLCGRETQYF. For the CDR3, the DNA is TGTGCCAGAGCAGAGGGGTTGTGCGGGAGAGAGACCCAGTACTTC.